Listed below are T cell receptor beta chains from one sample, sequenced in a study of CD8+ T cells in alopecia areata. This table comes from immunoSEQ multiplex PCR, and its TCRdb copy is limited to in-frame clones, with some not included. The data show about 150,000 clones, roughly 50% seen once. The sequencing sample was made of CD4+ T cells sorted from blood. Receptor source: a human donor with alopecia areata. CDR3s include the opening cysteine and the closing phenylalanine or tryptophan. Fields, in order: CDR3 DNA, CDR3 protein, clone size, J gene, V gene, D gene. D genes are given only for firm matches. Clone size appears in some rows only: once, few, many, or a class for an expanded clone.

TGTGCCAGCAGTACTACGGACAGCCCGAGGTGGGAGCAGTACTTC | CASSTTDSPRWEQYF | - | TRBJ2-7 | TRBV28 | -
TGTGCCAGCAGCGGGACAGGGGGCGGACAGCCCCAGCATTTT | CASSGTGGGQPQHF | - | TRBJ1-5 | TRBV2 | TRBD1
TGCAGCGGAAAGGGGTCCTTTACGCAGTATTTT | CSGKGSFTQYF | - | TRBJ2-3 | TRBV29-1 | -
TGTGCCAGCTCACGGGAGGGAGAGACCCAGTACTTC | CASSREGETQYF | - | TRBJ2-5 | TRBV7-2 | TRBD2
TGTGCCAGTAGTATTGGAGTGAGGGGCTACACCTTC | CASSIGVRGYTF | - | TRBJ1-2 | TRBV19 | -
TGTGCCAGCAGCTTAGGGACACGGGAGGTTGAGACCCAGTACTTC | CASSLGTREVETQYF | few | TRBJ2-5 | TRBV7-9 | TRBD2
TGTGCCAGCAGCGGATCGACAGGACAAGAGACCCAGTACTTC | CASSGSTGQETQYF | few | TRBJ2-5 | TRBV7-9 | -
TGCAGCGTTGTTTTGGATACGCAGTATTTT | CSVVLDTQYF | - | TRBJ2-3 | TRBV29-1 | -
TGTGCCAGCAGTTACTCGGTGGGGTACGAGCAGTACTTC | CASSYSVGYEQYF | - | TRBJ2-7 | TRBV6-5 | -
TGTGCCAGCAGCTTAGGGACAGTATATGAGCAGTACTTC | CASSLGTVYEQYF | - | TRBJ2-7 | TRBV7-8 | -